The present T cell receptor (beta chain) was sequenced within a study of T cell repertoires in cytomegalovirus infection (dated by TCRdb to between 2017 and 2020). Context from the whole study: Because public TCR beta signatures pointed to carriage of CMV infection together with the matching HLA type, the HLA type of each donor mattered for the analysis. Study-wide conclusions, independent of this receptor: The ex vivo response was dominated by HLA-C-restricted CMV-specific TCR beta clonotypes, which also provided the single most frequent clonotype in two of eight donors. Carriers of CMV infection plus the relevant HLA type were discriminated by the cumulative frequency of public TCR beta family members in the study cohort and in an independent approximately 360-donor cohort.

The sequencing machine was an Illumina HiSeq 1500. TCRdb took the public reads, trimmed them with fastp at Q25, ran MiXCR for clone calling and kept in-frame beta chains. Each entry is one CDR3 protein sequence, shown with its most common DNA and genes. The sample includes about 600,000 distinct CDR3 sequences, with 24% observed a single time. The biggest ten clones account for around 7.6% of the sample. This clonotype was observed many times. Its antigen specificity is not known. No quality values exist for individual bases; no much larger clone is one base distant. The source is a human donor in good health (CMV status not recorded). Some clones in this sample may be carry-over from other donors' samples. Sequenced sample: CD8+ T cells from PBMCs.

The DNA sequence is as follows: TGTGCCAGCAGCTTCCACCCGGTTGCAGGGGAGACCCAGTACTTC. Translation gives CASSFHPVAGETQYF. The V and J segments used are TRBV7-9 and TRBJ2-5; TRBD1 could be the D gene, as 5 bases match. V sheds 3 bases and J sheds 5 bases, leaving 16 bases between their ends. From cysteine to phenylalanine, the CDR3 is 15 amino acids long. Kept here is only the CDR3 DNA, which spans 45 bases and is read in frame from base 1. CDR1 and CDR2 are drawn from the germline V gene (reference sequence): SEHNR, FQNEAQ.